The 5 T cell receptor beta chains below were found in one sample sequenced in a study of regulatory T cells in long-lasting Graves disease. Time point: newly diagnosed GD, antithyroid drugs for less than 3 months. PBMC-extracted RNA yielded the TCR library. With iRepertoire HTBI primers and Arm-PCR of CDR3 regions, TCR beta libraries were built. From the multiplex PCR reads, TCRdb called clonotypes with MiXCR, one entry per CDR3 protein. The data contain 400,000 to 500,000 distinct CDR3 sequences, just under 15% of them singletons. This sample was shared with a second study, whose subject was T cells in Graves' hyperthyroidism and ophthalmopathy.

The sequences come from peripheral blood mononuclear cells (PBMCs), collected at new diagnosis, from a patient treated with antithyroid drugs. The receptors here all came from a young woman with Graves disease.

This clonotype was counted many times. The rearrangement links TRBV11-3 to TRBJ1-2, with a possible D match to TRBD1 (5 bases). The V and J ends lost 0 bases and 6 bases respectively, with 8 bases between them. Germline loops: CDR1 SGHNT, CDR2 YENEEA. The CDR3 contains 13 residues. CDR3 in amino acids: CASSLDPGHGYTF. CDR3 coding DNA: TGTGCCAGCAGCTTAGATCCGGGGCATGGCTACACCTTC.

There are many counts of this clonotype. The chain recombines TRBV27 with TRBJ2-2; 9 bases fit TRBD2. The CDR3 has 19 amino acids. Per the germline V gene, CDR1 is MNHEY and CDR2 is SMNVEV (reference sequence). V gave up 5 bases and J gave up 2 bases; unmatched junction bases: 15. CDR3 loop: CASSRRGTSSTINTGELFF. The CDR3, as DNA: TGTGCCAGCAGTCGACGTGGGACTAGCTCCACCATAAACACCGGGGAGCTGTTTTTT.

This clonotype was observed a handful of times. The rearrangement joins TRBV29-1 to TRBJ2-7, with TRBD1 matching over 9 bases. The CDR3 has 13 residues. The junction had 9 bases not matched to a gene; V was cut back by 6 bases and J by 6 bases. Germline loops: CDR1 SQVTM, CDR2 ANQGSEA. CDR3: CSVVEDRGSEQYF. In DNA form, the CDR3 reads TGCAGCGTGGTGGAGGACAGGGGTTCCGAGCAGTACTTC.

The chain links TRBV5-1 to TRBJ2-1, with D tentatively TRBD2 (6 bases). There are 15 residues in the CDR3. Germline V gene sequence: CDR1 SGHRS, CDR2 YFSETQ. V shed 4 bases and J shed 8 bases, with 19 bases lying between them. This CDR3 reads CASSGASAPGDEQFF. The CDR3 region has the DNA TGCGCCAGCAGCGGGGCTAGCGCGCCGGGCGATGAGCAGTTCTTC. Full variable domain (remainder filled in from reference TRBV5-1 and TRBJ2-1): KAGVTQTPRYLIKTRGQQVTLSCSPISGHRSVSWYQQTPGQGLQFLFEYFSETQRNKGNFPGRFSGRQFSNSRSEMNVSTLELGDSALYLCASSGASAPGDEQFFGPGTRLTVL.

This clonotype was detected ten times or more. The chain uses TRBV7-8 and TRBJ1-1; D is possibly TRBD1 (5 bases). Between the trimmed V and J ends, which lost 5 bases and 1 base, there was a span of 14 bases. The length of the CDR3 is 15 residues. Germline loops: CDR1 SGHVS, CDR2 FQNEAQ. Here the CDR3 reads CASSTYFGGNTEAFF. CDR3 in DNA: TGTGCCAGCAGCACCTATTTTGGGGGGAACACTGAAGCTTTCTTT.